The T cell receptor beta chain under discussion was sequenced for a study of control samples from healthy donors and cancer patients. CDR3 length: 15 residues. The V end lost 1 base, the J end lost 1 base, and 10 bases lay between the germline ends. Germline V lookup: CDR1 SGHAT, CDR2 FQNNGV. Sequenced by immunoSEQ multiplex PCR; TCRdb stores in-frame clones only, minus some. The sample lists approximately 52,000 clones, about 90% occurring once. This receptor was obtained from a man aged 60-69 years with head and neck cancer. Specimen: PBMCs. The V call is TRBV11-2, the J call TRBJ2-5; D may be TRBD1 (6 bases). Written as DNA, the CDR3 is TGTGCCAGCAGCTTAGCCGGGACACTCCAAGAGACCCAGTACTTC. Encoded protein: CASSLAGTLQETQYF.